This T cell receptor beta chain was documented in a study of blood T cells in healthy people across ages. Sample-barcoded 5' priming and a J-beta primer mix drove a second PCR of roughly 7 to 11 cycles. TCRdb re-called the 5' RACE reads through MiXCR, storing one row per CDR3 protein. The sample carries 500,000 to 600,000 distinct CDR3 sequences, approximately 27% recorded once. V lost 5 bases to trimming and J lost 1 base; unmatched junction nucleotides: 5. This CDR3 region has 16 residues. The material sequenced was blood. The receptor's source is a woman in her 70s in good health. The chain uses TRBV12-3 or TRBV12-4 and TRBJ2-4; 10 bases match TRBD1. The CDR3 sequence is CASSLGQGVAKNIQYF. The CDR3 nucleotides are TGTGCCAGCAGTCTAGGACAGGGGGTGGCCAAAAACATTCAGTACTTC.